This T cell receptor (beta chain) emerged from a study of beta chain features in type 1 diabetes. The investigators reverse transcribed all of the isolated RNA, so they sequenced expressed TCRB transcripts. The table came from immunoSEQ multiplex PCR; TCRdb's copy has only in-frame clones and leaves some out. This sample has about 400,000 clones, with 10% to 15% found just once. Study-level points and caveats: TCRB CDR3s were moderately but significantly shorter in Type 1 diabetes patients in all four CD4+ subsets. Lower insertion and higher deletion counts appeared at VDJ junctions in type 1 diabetes patients.

On this clone itself: Its matching antigen is unknown.

With 4 bases removed from V and 2 bases from J, the gap between germline ends came to 14 bases. The CDR3 length is 14 residues. The germline V gene encodes CDR1 SQVTM and CDR2 ANQGSEA. This clonotype was obtained from a woman aged 18-29 years with type 1 diabetes. The sequencing sample was made of naive CD4+ T cells from blood. The V and J genes are TRBV29-1 and TRBJ1-1; D gene uncertain. The chain's CDR3 is CSVVRDVGNTEAFF. CDR3 DNA sequence: TGCAGCGTTGTCCGGGATGTAGGTAACACTGAAGCTTTCTTT.